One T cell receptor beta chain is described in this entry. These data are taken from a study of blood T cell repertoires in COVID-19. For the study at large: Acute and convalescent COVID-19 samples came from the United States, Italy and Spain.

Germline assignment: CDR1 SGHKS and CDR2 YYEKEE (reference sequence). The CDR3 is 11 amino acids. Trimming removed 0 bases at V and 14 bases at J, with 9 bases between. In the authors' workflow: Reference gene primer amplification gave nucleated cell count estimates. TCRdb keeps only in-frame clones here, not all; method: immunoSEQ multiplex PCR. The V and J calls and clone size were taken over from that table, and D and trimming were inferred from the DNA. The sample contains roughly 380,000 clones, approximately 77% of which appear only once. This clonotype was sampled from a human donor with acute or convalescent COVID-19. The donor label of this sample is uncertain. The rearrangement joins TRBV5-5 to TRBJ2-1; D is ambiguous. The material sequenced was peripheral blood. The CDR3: CASSLDSRKFF. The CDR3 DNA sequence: TGTGCCAGCAGCTTGGACAGCCGTAAGTTCTTC.